The TCR beta chain under discussion was sequenced for a study of post-analysis software for immune sequencing data. The CDR3 totals 16 residues. Germline V gene sequence: CDR1 SEHNR, CDR2 FQNEAQ (reference sequence). With V trimmed by 8 bases and J by 2 bases, 13 bases remained unmatched. Notes on the study in general: Those with multiple sclerosis, the patient group, showed significantly lower normalized Chao1 diversity than controls. When patients were compared with controls, 4 or 5 TRBV segments were more frequent, TRBV5-6, TRBV5-1 and TRBV20-1 among them. Samples from a shared batch, those prepared together, strongly co-clustered by F measure.

About this clonotype itself: The antigen remains unidentified. A read error may be the cause here, since a much bigger clone is one base away.

Incorporated into the TCR beta cDNA libraries were unique molecular identifiers, which served to reduce PCR and sequencing biases. Yield was approximately 500,000 cDNA molecules from approximately 0.91 to 9.4 million T cells. TCRdb called the PCR reads again in MiXCR, with one record for every CDR3 protein. The table has about 260,000 distinct CDR3 sequences, approximately 34% seen once. The TCR sequence derives from a girl aged 10 to 17 with multiple sclerosis. The sequencing input was blood. This chain connects TRBV7-9 to TRBJ2-7, with TRBD1 identical over 9 bases. The CDR3 sequence is CASGSTGTGIPYEQYF. As DNA, the CDR3 is TGTGCCAGCGGCTCCACCGGGACAGGGATTCCCTACGAGCAGTACTTC.